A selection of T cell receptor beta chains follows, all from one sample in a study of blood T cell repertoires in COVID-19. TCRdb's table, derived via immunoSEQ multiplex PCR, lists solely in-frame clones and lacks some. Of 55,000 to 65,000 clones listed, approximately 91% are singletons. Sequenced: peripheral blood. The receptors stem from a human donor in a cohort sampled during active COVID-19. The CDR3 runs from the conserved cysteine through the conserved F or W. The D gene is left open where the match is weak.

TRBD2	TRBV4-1	CASSQDPSGSLNEQYF
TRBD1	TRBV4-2	CASSQEGGQGFYEQYF
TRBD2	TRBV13	CASTLAGQETQYF
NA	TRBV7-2	CASSSRRDYNEQFF
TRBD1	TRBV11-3	CASSLEWQGAYTGELFF
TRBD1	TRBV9	CASNRGPNTEAFF
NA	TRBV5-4	CASSLEPQGSGANVLTF
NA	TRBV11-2	CASSLTNEAFF
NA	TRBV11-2	CASSPAGYDNTEAFF
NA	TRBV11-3	CASSLTTGSYNEQFF
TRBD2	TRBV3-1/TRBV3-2	CASSQDPGLVYEQYF
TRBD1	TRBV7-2	CASSTRQGWETQYF
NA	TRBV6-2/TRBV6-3	CASSTSGNEQFF
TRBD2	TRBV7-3	CASSADATSGHSRQYF
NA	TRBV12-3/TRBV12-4	CASSLGSVGANF
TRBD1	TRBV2	CASRQGASTEAFF
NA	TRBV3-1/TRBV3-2	CASSRVNEQFF
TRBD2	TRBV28	CASSLSYRPISGRALGEQYF
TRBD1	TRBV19	CASSPQGQGGSSYEQYF
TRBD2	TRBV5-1	CASSFPGRADTQYF
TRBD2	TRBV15	CATSRSGSIETQYF
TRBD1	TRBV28	CASHGTGINEKLFF
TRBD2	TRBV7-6	CASRAGGGNEQFF
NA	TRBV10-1	CASSKDIYEQYF
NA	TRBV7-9	CASSPNTGRVTEAFF
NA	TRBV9	CASSQSGATKNIQYF
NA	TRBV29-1	CSVRLMLAKNIQYF
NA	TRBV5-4	CASSLAANHNEQFF
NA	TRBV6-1	CASSDGEAPYEQYF
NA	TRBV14	CASSQEGYSGNTIYF
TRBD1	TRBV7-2	CASRTGASKNIQYF
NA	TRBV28	CASRTPSLGGTEAFF
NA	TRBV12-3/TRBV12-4	CASSLAGSGELFF
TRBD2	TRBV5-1	CASSLGLAGGKNEQFF
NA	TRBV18	CASSPANRDFNQPQHF
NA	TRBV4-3	CASSQFGSSGTDTQYF
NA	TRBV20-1	CSARNIPEQYF
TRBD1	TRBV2	CASSVGQGDGGELFF
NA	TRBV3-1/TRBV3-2	CASRQGSGELFF
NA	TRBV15	CATSRATAGYNEQFF
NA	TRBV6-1	CASSDLSTYLRETQYF
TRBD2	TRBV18	CASSEDQGLAGGRDTQYF
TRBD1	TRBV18	CASSPPGTGVEKLFF
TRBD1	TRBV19	CASSRQGAKETQYF
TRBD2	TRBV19	CASSISSGSSYNEQFF
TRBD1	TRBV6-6	CASSPPGQGNTEAFF
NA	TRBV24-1	CATQRRENTEAFF
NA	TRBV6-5	CASNKGGQLNTEAFF
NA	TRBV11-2	CASSTLRSPRGETYEQYF
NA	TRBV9	CASSVDSRRLNEQFF
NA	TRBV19	CASSLGHPLNPPLHF
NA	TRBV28	CASSLSGAGANVLTF
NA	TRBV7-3	CASQIGNTIYF
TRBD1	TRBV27	CASSLYPGQGYEQYF